This record covers a single T cell receptor (beta chain). From the 5' RACE reads, TCRdb called clonotypes with MiXCR, one entry per CDR3 protein. The sample carries 90,000 to 95,000 distinct CDR3 sequences, about 12% recorded once. These data originate in a study of spatial heterogeneity in lung cancer. Germline V gene lookup returns CDR1 SGHTA and CDR2 FQGNSA. The CDR3 runs to 12 residues. Trimming pared 5 bases from V and 14 bases from J, leaving 17 bases between. Time point indicated: sample taken at primary tumor resection. Sequenced material: PBMCs, taken at surgery. This rearrangement joins TRBV7-2 to TRBJ2-3; D not certain. The TCR was taken from a male donor with early-stage non-small cell lung cancer. CDR3 bases: TGTGCCAGCAGCCGGGTAGGCCTGGGTCTGTATTTT. Translation: CASSRVGLGLYF.